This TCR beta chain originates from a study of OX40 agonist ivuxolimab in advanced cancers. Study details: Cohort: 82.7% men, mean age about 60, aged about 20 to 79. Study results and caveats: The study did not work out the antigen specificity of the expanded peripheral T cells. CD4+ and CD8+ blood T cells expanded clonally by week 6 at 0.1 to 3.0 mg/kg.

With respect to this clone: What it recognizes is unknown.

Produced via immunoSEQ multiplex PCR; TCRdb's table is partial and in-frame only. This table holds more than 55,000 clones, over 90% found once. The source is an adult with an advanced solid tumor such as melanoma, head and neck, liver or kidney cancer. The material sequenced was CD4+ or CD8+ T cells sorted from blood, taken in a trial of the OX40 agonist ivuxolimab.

The CDR3: CASSPYEASGDTEAFF. CDR3 DNA sequence: TGTGCCAGCAGCCCCTACGAGGCTTCAGGGGATACTGAAGCTTTCTTT. The rearrangement links TRBV7-7 to TRBJ1-1, with TRBD1 as a possible D gene (6 bases). The V and J ends lost 5 bases and 5 bases respectively, with 21 bases between them. This CDR3 is 16 amino acids long. CDR1 and CDR2 (germline): SSHAT, FNYEAQ (reference sequence).